The T cell receptor (beta chain) under discussion was sequenced for a study of blood T cell repertoires in COVID-19. Study details: PBMCs, B-cell-depleted T cells, or T cells were the source of the cDNA or gDNA that made up the material.

Per the authors' pipeline: Amplified reference gene primers provided the basis for estimating nucleated cell counts. Here immunoSEQ multiplex PCR was the method, and the copy in TCRdb shows in-frame clones only, minus some. V, J and clone size are taken as reported in that table, and D and trimming were inferred from the DNA itself. The data show about 150,000 clones, about four fifths seen once. The CDR3 consists of 16 residues. The germline gives CDR1 MGHDK, CDR2 SYGVNS. V lost 5 bases and J 4 bases, leaving 20 bases between the germline ends. V usage is TRBV25-1 and J usage is TRBJ1-2; D is possibly TRBD1 (5 bases). This clonotype was sampled from a woman in her sixties or seventies with acute or convalescent COVID-19. Sequenced input: peripheral blood. CDR3 nucleotides: TGTGCCAGCAGTACCGGGGGAAGGGGCGCGGGCTATGGCTACACCTTC. Translation gives CASSTGGRGAGYGYTF.